Following are 6 T cell receptor beta chains from one sample sequenced in a study of molecular identifiers for immune sequencing clone quantification. TCRdb ran MiXCR on the PCR reads and lists one entry per CDR3 protein. The table records under 600,000 distinct CDR3 sequences, roughly 26% of them present only once. The specimen was naive CD8+ T cells from blood, with Jurkat cell RNA spiked in. Stated subset: FACS-sorted CD8+CD4-CCR7+CD45RA+ naive T cells. The receptors originated from a human donor in good health. Some libraries in this study had Jurkat cell RNA spiked in.

The chain is built from TRBV19 and TRBJ2-7; 7 positions agree with TRBD2. The V gene end was trimmed by 7 bases and the J gene end by 0 bases; junction bases not matched to a gene: 6. Germline assignment: CDR1 LNHDA and CDR2 SQIVND (reference sequence). CDR3 length: 14 amino acids. The CDR3 DNA sequence: TGTGCCAGTAATGCCGGGACTAACTCCTACGAGCAGTACTTC. This encodes CASNAGTNSYEQYF.

This clonotype was detected only a few times. This chain connects TRBV28 to TRBJ2-1; perhaps TRBD2 as D (6 bases). V was cut by 7 bases and J by 9 bases, with 22 bases left in between. There are 15 residues in the CDR3. Germline loops: CDR1 MDHEN, CDR2 SYDVKM. CDR3 sequence: CASTLLPGAGSEQFF. CDR3 DNA: TGTGCCAGCACCCTTCTCCCCGGGGCGGGATCTGAGCAGTTCTTC.

The gene calls are TRBV2 and TRBJ1-2; D ambiguous. This CDR3 has 14 amino acids. Germline CDR1 and CDR2: SNHLY and FYNNEI. The V and J ends lost 9 bases and 1 base respectively, with 15 bases between them. CDR3 amino acids: CARKDPTRNYGYTF. In DNA form, the CDR3 reads TGTGCCAGAAAGGACCCGACTCGTAACTATGGCTACACCTTC.

About this clonotype: Compared with germline, one end of the junction differs, possibly owing to a read error. This chain joins TRBV7-2 and TRBJ1-5, with D possibly TRBD1 on 6 matching bases. The germline V gene has CDR1 SGHTA and CDR2 FQGNSA. The CDR3 runs to 15 residues. The CDR3 DNA follows: TGTGCCAGCAGTAACACCCGGGACAAAGATCAGCCCCCGCATTTT. This encodes CASSNTRDKDQPPHF.

For this clonotype: One end of the junction fails to match germline, which may point to a read error. The gene calls are TRBV7-9 and TRBJ2-7, with unresolved D. The CDR3 length is 11 residues. Germline V gene sequence: CDR1 SEHNR, CDR2 FQNEAQ (reference sequence). For the CDR3, the DNA is TGTGCCAGCAGCTTTAGTTACGGGCAGTACTTC. It encodes CASSFSYGQYF.

This clonotype was counted at least ten times. The J gene is TRBJ2-7, the V gene TRBV29-1; TRBD1 agrees at 7 bases. CDR3 length: 12 amino acids. V gave up 6 bases and J gave up 2 bases; unmatched junction bases: 4. Germline CDR1 and CDR2: SQVTM and ANQGSEA. For the CDR3, the DNA is TGCAGCGTGGGGGACAGTACCTACGAGCAGTACTTC. Translating gives CSVGDSTYEQYF.